The present T cell receptor (beta chain) was sequenced within a study of T cells in Graves' hyperthyroidism and ophthalmopathy. This clonotype was seen a handful of times. An end of the junction does not agree with germline; a read error may underlie this. Looked up from germline, CDR1 is LGHDT and CDR2 is YNNKEL (reference sequence). The CDR3 sequence is 16 residues long. Amplified TCR beta CDR3 regions derived from RNA transcripts. The HTBI set primed first-round TCR CDR3 RT-PCR. TCRdb re-derived calls from the multiplex PCR reads in MiXCR, one entry per CDR3 protein. Of hundreds of thousands of distinct CDR3 sequences detected, approximately 14% appear once; the ten largest clones hold 13% to 15%.

The chain recombines TRBV3-1 with TRBJ2-3, with D perhaps TRBD1 (6 bases). The receptor was isolated from a woman between 18 and 29 years old with Graves' hyperthyroidism. Sequences were obtained from blood. The DNA for the CDR3 is TGTGCCAGCACCCAAGCGAACAGGGTTCGTGGAGATACGCAGTATTTT. Translated: CASTQANRVRGDTQYF.